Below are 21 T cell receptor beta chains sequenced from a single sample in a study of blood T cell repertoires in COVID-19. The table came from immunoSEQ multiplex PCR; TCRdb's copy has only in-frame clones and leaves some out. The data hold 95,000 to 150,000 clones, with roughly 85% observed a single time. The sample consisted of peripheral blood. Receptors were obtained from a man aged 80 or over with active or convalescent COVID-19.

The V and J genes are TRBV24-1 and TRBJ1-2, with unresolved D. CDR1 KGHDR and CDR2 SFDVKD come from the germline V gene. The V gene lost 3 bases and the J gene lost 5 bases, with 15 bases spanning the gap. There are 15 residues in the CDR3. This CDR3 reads CATSDHSGSIYGYTF. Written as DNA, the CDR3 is TGTGCCACCAGTGATCATTCGGGATCGATTTATGGCTACACCTTC.

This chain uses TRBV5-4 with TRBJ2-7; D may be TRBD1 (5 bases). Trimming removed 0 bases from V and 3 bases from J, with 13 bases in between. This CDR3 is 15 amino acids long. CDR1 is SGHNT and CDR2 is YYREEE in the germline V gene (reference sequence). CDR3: CASSLVGPQDYEQYF. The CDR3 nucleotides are TGTGCCAGCAGCTTGGTGGGGCCCCAGGACTACGAGCAGTACTTC.

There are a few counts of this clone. CDR3 region: CASSKSYEQYF. The CDR3 coding sequence is TGTGCCAGCAGCAAGAGCTACGAGCAGTACTTC. This chain uses TRBV12-3 or TRBV12-4 with TRBJ2-7; no clear D. The length of the CDR3 is 11 residues. V lost 6 bases and J 3 bases, leaving 6 bases between the germline ends.

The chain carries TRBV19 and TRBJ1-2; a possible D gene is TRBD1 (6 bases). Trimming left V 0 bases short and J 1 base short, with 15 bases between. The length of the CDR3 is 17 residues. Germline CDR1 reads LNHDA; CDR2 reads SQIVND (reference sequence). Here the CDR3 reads CASSIDGRGVHNYGYTF. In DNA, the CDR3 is TGTGCCAGTAGTATAGACGGCAGGGGCGTTCATAACTATGGCTACACCTTC.

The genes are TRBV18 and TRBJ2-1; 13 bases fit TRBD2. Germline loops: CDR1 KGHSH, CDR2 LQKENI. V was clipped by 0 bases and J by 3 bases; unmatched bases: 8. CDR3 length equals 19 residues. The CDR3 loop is CASSPPQLTSGRLYNEQFF. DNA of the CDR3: TGTGCCAGCTCACCACCACAACTGACTAGCGGGAGGCTCTACAATGAGCAGTTCTTC.

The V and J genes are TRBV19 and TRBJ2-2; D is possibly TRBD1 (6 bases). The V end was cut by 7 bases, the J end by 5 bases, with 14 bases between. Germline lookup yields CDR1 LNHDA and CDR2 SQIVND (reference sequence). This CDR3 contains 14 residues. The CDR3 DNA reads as TGTGCCAGTACGAACAGGGAATTTACCGGGGAGCTGTTTTTT. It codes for CASTNREFTGELFF.

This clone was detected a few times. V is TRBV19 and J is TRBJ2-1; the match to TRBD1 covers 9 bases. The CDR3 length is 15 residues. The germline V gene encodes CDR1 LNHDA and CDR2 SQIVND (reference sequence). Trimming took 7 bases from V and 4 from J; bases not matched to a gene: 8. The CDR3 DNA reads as TGTGCCAGTACCGAAACCGGGACAGGGTACAATGAGCAGTTCTTC. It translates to CASTETGTGYNEQFF. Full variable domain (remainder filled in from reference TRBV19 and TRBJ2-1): DGGITQSPKYLFRKEGQNVTLSCEQNLNHDAMYWYRQDPGQGLRLIYYSQIVNDFQKGDIAEGYSVSREKKESFPLTVTSAQKNPTAFYLCASTETGTGYNEQFFGPGTRLTVL.

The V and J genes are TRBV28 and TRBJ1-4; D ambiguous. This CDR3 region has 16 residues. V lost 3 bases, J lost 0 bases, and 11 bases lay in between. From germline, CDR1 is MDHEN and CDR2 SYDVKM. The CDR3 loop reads CASSFLWQATNEKLFF. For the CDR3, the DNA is TGTGCCAGCAGTTTTCTATGGCAGGCAACTAATGAAAAACTGTTTTTT.

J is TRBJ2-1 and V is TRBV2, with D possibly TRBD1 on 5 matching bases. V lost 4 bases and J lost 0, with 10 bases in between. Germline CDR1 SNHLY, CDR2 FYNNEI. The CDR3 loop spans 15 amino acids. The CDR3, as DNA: TGTGCCAGCAGTGTGACAGCGAGCTCCTACAATGAGCAGTTCTTC. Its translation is CASSVTASSYNEQFF. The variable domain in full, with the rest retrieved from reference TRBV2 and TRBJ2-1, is EPEVTQTPSHQVTQMGQEVILRCVPISNHLYFYWYRQILGQKVEFLVSFYNNEISEKSEIFDDQFSVERPDGSNFTLKIRSTKLEDSAMYFCASSVTASSYNEQFFGPGTRLTVL.

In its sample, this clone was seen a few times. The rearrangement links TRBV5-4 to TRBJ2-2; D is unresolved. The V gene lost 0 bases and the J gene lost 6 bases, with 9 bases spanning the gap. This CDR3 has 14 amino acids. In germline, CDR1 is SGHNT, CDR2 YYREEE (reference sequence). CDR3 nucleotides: TGTGCCAGCAGCTTGGCCGGGTCCCCCGGGGAGCTGTTTTTT. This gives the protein CASSLAGSPGELFF.

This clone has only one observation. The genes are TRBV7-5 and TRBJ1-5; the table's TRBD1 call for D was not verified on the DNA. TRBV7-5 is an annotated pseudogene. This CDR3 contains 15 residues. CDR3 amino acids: CVRSPTGQSNQPQHF. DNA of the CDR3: TGTGTCAGAAGCCCGACAGGGCAGAGCAATCAGCCCCAGCATTTT.

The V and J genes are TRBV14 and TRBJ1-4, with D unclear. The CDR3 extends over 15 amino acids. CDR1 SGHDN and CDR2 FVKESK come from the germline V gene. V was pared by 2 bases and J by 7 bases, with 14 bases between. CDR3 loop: CASSQPAPLGEKLFF. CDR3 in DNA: TGTGCCAGCAGCCAACCAGCCCCTCTAGGTGAAAAACTGTTTTTT.

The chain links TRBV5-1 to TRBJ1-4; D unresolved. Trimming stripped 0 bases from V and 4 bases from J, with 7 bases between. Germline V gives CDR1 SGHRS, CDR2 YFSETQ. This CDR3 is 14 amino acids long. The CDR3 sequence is CASSLAQFNEKLFF. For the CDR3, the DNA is TGCGCCAGCAGCTTGGCACAGTTTAATGAAAAACTGTTTTTT.

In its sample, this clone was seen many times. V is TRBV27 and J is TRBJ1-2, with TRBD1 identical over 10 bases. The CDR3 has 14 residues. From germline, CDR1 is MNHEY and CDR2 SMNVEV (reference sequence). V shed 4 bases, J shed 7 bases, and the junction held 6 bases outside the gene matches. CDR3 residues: CASSSGQGYSGYTF. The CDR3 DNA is TGTGCCAGCAGTTCGGGACAGGGGTACTCTGGCTACACCTTC.

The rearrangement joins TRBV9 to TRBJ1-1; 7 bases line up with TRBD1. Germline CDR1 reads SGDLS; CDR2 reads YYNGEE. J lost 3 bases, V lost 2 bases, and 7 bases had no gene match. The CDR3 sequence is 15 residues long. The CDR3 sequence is CASSVGGQTYTEAFF. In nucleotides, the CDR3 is TGTGCCAGCAGCGTCGGGGGACAGACTTACACTGAAGCTTTCTTT.

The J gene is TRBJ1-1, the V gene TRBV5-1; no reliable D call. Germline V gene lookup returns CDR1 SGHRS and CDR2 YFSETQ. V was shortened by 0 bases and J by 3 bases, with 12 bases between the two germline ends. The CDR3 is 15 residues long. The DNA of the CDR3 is TGCGCCAGCAGCTTGGCCTCGGGGAGACACACTGAAGCTTTCTTT. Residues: CASSLASGRHTEAFF.

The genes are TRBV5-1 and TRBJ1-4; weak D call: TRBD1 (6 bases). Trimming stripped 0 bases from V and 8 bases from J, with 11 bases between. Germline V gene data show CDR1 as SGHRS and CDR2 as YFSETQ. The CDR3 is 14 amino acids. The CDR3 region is CASSLAGGHEKLFF. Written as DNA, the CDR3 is TGCGCCAGCAGCTTGGCGGGGGGCCACGAAAAACTGTTTTTT.

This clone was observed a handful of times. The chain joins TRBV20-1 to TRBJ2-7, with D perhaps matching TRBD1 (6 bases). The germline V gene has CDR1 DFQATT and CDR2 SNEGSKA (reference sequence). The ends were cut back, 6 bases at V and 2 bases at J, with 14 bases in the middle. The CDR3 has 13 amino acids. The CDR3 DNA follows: TGCAGTGCAAGTTTGACAGGTACCTACGAGCAGTACTTC. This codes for CSASLTGTYEQYF.

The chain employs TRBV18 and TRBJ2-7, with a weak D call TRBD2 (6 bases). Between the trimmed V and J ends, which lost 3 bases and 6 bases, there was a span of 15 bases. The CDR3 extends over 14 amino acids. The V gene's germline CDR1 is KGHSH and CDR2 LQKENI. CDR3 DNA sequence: TGTGCCAGCTCACCGAAGACTAGTTACTCCGAGCAGTACTTC. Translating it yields CASSPKTSYSEQYF.

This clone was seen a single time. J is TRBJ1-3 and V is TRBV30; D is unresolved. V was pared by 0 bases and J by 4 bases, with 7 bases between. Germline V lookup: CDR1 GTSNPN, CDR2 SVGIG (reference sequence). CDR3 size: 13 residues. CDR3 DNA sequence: TGTGCCTGGAGTGTATCGGGGGGAAACACCATATATTTT. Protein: CAWSVSGGNTIYF.

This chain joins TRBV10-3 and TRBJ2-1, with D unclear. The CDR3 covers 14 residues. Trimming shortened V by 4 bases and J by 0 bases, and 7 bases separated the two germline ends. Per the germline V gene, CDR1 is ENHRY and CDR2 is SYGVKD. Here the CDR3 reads CAISARSSYNEQFF. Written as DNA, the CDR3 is TGTGCCATCAGTGCCAGAAGCTCCTACAATGAGCAGTTCTTC.